A single sample gave rise to the 23 T cell receptor beta chains below, sequenced in a study of T cell responses to AZD1222 COVID-19 vaccine. Sequencing was performed with immunoSEQ multiplex PCR; in TCRdb, only in-frame clones are kept and a portion is missing. The sample includes 120,000 or so clones, approximately 85% of them seen just once. The sequencing here drew on peripheral blood, taken on day 0 of AZD1222 vaccination. The receptors shown here come from an adult in good health.

The chain carries TRBV5-1 and TRBJ1-5; perhaps TRBD1 as D (5 bases). The CDR3 runs to 14 residues. Germline V gene data show CDR1 as SGHRS and CDR2 as YFSETQ. V was shortened by 7 bases and J by 2 bases, with 13 bases between the two germline ends. CDR3 in amino acids: CASSLGVGNQPQHF. CDR3 nucleotide sequence: TGCGCCAGCTCCCTGGGGGTTGGCAATCAGCCCCAGCATTTT. Drawing the rest from reference TRBV5-1 and TRBJ1-5, the complete variable domain is KAGVTQTPRYLIKTRGQQVTLSCSPISGHRSVSWYQQTPGQGLQFLFEYFSETQRNKGNFPGRFSGRQFSNSRSEMNVSTLELGDSALYLCASSLGVGNQPQHFGDGTRLSIL.

This clone was seen a single time. The J gene is TRBJ1-1, the V gene TRBV29-1, with D unclear. The CDR3 contains 11 residues. Between the trimmed V and J ends, which lost 3 bases and 6 bases, there was a span of 8 bases. In germline, CDR1 is SQVTM, CDR2 ANQGSEA. CDR3 sequence reads: CSVEARAEAFF. CDR3 bases: TGCAGCGTTGAGGCACGGGCTGAAGCTTTCTTT.

This chain connects TRBV4-1 to TRBJ1-4; TRBD1 might be the D (5 bases). The CDR3 length is 15 residues. CDR1 and CDR2 from the germline V gene are MGHRA and YSYEKL. V was clipped by 1 base and J by 8 bases, with 14 bases between them. CDR3 region: CASSQVVRGGEKLFF. The DNA of the CDR3 is TGCGCCAGCAGCCAAGTGGTGAGGGGCGGGGAAAAACTGTTTTTT.

This clone has a handful of counts. The chain uses TRBV19 and TRBJ1-1; tentative D call: TRBD1 (5 bases). Germline CDR1 is LNHDA and CDR2 is SQIVND (reference sequence). Between the trimmed V and J ends, which lost 5 bases and 11 bases, there was a span of 21 bases. The CDR3 totals 14 residues. This CDR3 reads CASSGDGFGLGAFF. CDR3 nucleotides: TGTGCCAGTAGTGGGGACGGTTTCGGTTTAGGTGCTTTCTTT. Full variable domain (outside the CDR3, taken from reference TRBV19 and TRBJ1-1): DGGITQSPKYLFRKEGQNVTLSCEQNLNHDAMYWYRQDPGQGLRLIYYSQIVNDFQKGDIAEGYSVSREKKESFPLTVTSAQKNPTAFYLCASSGDGFGLGAFFGQGTRLTVV.

V is TRBV19 and J is TRBJ1-2, with unresolved D. In germline, CDR1 is LNHDA, CDR2 SQIVND (reference sequence). This CDR3 contains 13 residues. Trimming pared 5 bases from V and 7 bases from J, leaving 14 bases between. The CDR3 sequence is CASSLGLLSGYTF. In DNA form, the CDR3 reads TGTGCCAGTAGTCTGGGATTACTGAGTGGCTACACCTTC.

V gene TRBV6-2 or TRBV6-3 combines with J gene TRBJ1-1, with D possibly matching TRBD1 (5 bases). The CDR3 has 15 residues. Trimming removed 2 bases from V and 4 bases from J, with 14 bases in between. Germline-derived CDR1 and CDR2 are MNHEY and SVGEGT. CDR3 in DNA: TGTGCCAGCAGTTACCCCCCAGACACAGGCACTGAAGCTTTCTTT. Encoded protein: CASSYPPDTGTEAFF.

This clone showed up just a few times. The V call is TRBV6-4, the J call TRBJ2-1, with 7 bases that match TRBD1. Germline loops: CDR1 MRHNA, CDR2 SNTAGT. With V trimmed by 3 bases and J by 7 bases, 9 bases remained unmatched. The CDR3 runs 15 residues. This CDR3 reads CASSEGTASVNEQFF. CDR3 nucleotides: TGTGCCAGCAGTGAAGGGACAGCGAGTGTAAATGAGCAGTTCTTC.

The sample holds one count of this clone. This chain connects TRBV28 to TRBJ2-7; 9 positions agree with TRBD1. This CDR3 contains 15 residues. Per the germline V gene, CDR1 is MDHEN and CDR2 is SYDVKM. J gave up 2 bases and V 6 bases, and 8 bases lay outside the gene matches. CDR3 nucleotides: TGTGCCAGCAGCCCCTCGGGGACAGGGACCTACGAGCAGTACTTC. Residues: CASSPSGTGTYEQYF.

The rearrangement joins TRBV2 to TRBJ1-5; D perhaps matches TRBD1 (6 bases). Germline CDR1 SNHLY, CDR2 FYNNEI. Trimming took 1 base from V and 4 from J, leaving 14 bases between them. The CDR3 consists of 16 residues. CDR3 residues: CASSEGGRRTNQPQHF. DNA for the CDR3: TGTGCCAGCAGTGAAGGGGGGCGTCGAACGAATCAGCCCCAGCATTTT.

This chain connects TRBV9 to TRBJ1-2; possibly TRBD1 for D (6 bases). The V and J ends lost 7 bases and 4 bases respectively, with 14 bases between them. CDR1 and CDR2 (germline): SGDLS, YYNGEE. The CDR3 consists of 13 residues. The CDR3 here is CASQTGQSYGYTF. CDR3 in DNA: TGTGCCAGCCAAACAGGACAGTCCTATGGCTACACCTTC. The variable domain in full, with the rest retrieved from reference TRBV9 and TRBJ1-2, is DSGVTQTPKHLITATGQRVTLRCSPRSGDLSVYWYQQSLDQGLQFLIQYYNGEERAKGNILERFSAQQFPDLHSELNLSSLELGDSALYFCASQTGQSYGYTFGSGTRLTVV.

Concerning this clone itself: Other nucleotide sequences in the sample specify the same CDR3. This chain joins TRBV6-5 and TRBJ1-5; unclear D gene. The V and J ends lost 4 bases and 2 bases respectively, with 6 bases between them. This CDR3 comprises 13 residues. CDR1 and CDR2 from the germline V gene are MNHEY and SVGAGI. The DNA of the CDR3 is TGTGCCAGCAGTTCTCAGGGCAATCAGCCCCAGCATTTT. This encodes CASSSQGNQPQHF.

This clone has just one count. The V gene is TRBV6-5, the J gene TRBJ2-3; D is perhaps TRBD2 (6 bases). The CDR3 runs to 11 residues. V was trimmed by 10 bases and J by 6 bases, leaving 11 bases between them. CDR1 MNHEY and CDR2 SVGAGI come from the germline V gene. In nucleotides, the CDR3 is TGTGCCACCGGGAGCAGGGATACGCAGTATTTT. This gives the protein CATGSRDTQYF.

The chain employs TRBV11-1 and TRBJ2-2; the D is unclear. Germline V gene sequence: CDR1 SGHAT, CDR2 FQDESV (reference sequence). Between the trimmed V and J ends, which lost 3 bases and 4 bases, there was a span of 9 bases. This CDR3 has 14 amino acids. The CDR3 DNA reads TGTGCCAGCAGCTTCGACACCGCCACCGGGGAGCTGTTTTTT. It specifies CASSFDTATGELFF.

The chain has TRBV5-5 and TRBJ1-1; D is possibly TRBD1 (6 bases). V was trimmed by 3 bases and J by 4 bases, leaving 13 bases between them. There are 14 residues in the CDR3. Per germline, CDR1 SGHKS and CDR2 YYEKEE (reference sequence). The CDR3 is CASSSYRVATEAFF. The CDR3 DNA reads TGTGCCAGCAGCTCCTACAGGGTGGCCACTGAAGCTTTCTTT.

J is TRBJ1-4 and V is TRBV21-1; the table names TRBD1, a call not compared with the DNA. TRBV21-1 is a recognized pseudogene. The CDR3 length is 13 residues. CDR3 nucleotides: TGTGCCAGCAGCAGCCCCCAGGGGGCTTTTCTGTTTTTT. As protein: CASSSPQGAFLFF.

The chain joins TRBV29-1 to TRBJ2-7, with 13 bases that match TRBD2. This CDR3 region has 14 residues. CDR1 is SQVTM and CDR2 is ANQGSEA in the germline V gene. Losses at the gene ends were 5 bases for V and 3 bases for J; bases not matched to a gene: 4. As DNA, the CDR3 is TGCAGCGTTACGACTAGCGGGGGGCGCTACGAGCAGTACTTC. Encoded protein: CSVTTSGGRYEQYF.

The chain employs TRBV3-1 (or the pseudogene TRBV3-2) and TRBJ1-1; TRBD1 is a possible D gene (6 bases). Germline V gene sequence: CDR1 LGHDT, CDR2 YNNKEL (reference sequence). The ends were cut back, 2 bases at V and 1 base at J, with 8 bases in the middle. The CDR3 spans 14 residues. CDR3 loop: CASSQWDKNTEAFF. In DNA form, the CDR3 reads TGTGCCAGCAGCCAATGGGACAAGAACACTGAAGCTTTCTTT.

This rearrangement joins TRBV29-1 to TRBJ2-5; D is ambiguous. CDR3 length: 11 residues. Per germline, CDR1 SQVTM and CDR2 ANQGSEA. In DNA, the CDR3 is TGCAGTGTAAATCTCCAAGAGACCCAGTACTTC. This translates into CSVNLQETQYF.

This clone appeared once. This chain links TRBV11-2 with TRBJ2-5, with TRBD2 identical over 10 bases. V was clipped by 5 bases and J by 7 bases; unmatched bases: 10. The CDR3 length is 15 residues. The V gene's germline CDR1 is SGHAT and CDR2 FQNNGV. The CDR3 region is CASSPPSGGLGTQYF. In DNA, the CDR3 is TGTGCCAGCAGCCCCCCTAGCGGGGGACTTGGGACCCAGTACTTC.

The CDR3 region is CASSLLGEVGGYTF. CDR3 sequence (DNA): TGTGCCAGCAGCCTCCTCGGGGAGGTCGGTGGCTACACCTTC. This sequence joins TRBV6-6 and TRBJ1-2; D gene uncertain. The CDR3 covers 14 residues. Trimming took 6 bases from V and 7 from J, leaving 18 bases between them. Germline CDR1 MNHNY, CDR2 SVGAGI (reference sequence).

This clone was seen a few times. The chain has TRBV7-8 and TRBJ1-2, with TRBD1 as a possible D gene (5 bases). Trimming cost V 7 bases and J 8 bases, with 23 bases left between them. This CDR3 is 15 amino acids long. The germline gives CDR1 SGHVS, CDR2 FQNEAQ. Here the CDR3 DNA reads TGTGCCAGCATCGCGACAGACCGCGGCGATGGGGGCTACACCTTC. Translating gives CASIATDRGDGGYTF.

V usage is TRBV3-1 (or the pseudogene TRBV3-2) and J usage is TRBJ2-2, with 7 bases that match TRBD1. This CDR3 spans 15 amino acids. The V and J ends lost 3 bases and 6 bases, in that order; junction bases with no gene match: 7. Germline CDR1 is LGHDT and CDR2 is YNNKEL (reference sequence). The CDR3 coding sequence is TGTGCCAGCAGCCATCCCGGGACAGAGGCCGGGGAGCTGTTTTTT. Translated, it gives CASSHPGTEAGELFF.

V gene TRBV3-1 (or the pseudogene TRBV3-2) combines with J gene TRBJ2-1, with D maybe TRBD2 (7 bases). Between the trimmed V and J ends, which lost 0 bases and 3 bases, there was a span of 12 bases. Germline V gene data show CDR1 as LGHDT and CDR2 as YNNKEL (reference sequence). The CDR3 loop spans 16 amino acids. CDR3 amino acids: CASSQDRGGSYNEQFF. CDR3 DNA: TGTGCCAGCAGCCAAGATAGGGGGGGGAGCTACAATGAGCAGTTCTTC.